Described below is a single T cell receptor (beta chain) sequence and its context. Its matching antigen is unknown. Germline and junction disagree at one end, which may indicate a read error. These data are taken from a study of T cell clones after liver transplantation. At the level of the study: A pre-transplant mixed lymphocyte reaction with TCRbeta sequencing defined graft-donor-reactive clones followed in post-transplant blood. Apart from a few HCV-positive recipients, transplants were for non-autoimmune, non-viral reasons. Samples came pre-transplant, pre-randomization before withdrawal, and post-randomization after withdrawal ended. Study-wide results and limits: Migration into the graft, not deletion, may explain lost graft donor-reactive T cells.

Germline V lookup: CDR1 WNHNN, CDR2 SYGVQD (reference sequence). The CDR3 loop spans 16 amino acids. Using immunoSEQ multiplex PCR, the repertoire was profiled, and TCRdb retains in-frame clones only, with some absent. This table has roughly 100,000 clones, around 80% appearing once. The clonotype was recovered from a human patient who received a liver transplant. A share of the T cells may be of graft donor origin. The source was CD4+ T cells from blood, collected approximately 43 months after liver transplant. This chain joins TRBV10-1 and TRBJ2-2; D unresolved. CDR3 in DNA: TGCGCCAGCAGTGAGTTAGCCCTGGCCCACACCAGGGAGCTGTTTTTT. Amino acid sequence: CASSELALAHTRELFF.